This T cell receptor beta chain was identified during a study of neurological immune-mediated disorders. Of note for this clonotype: Being one base from a much bigger clone, this may be a read error.

Via MiXCR, TCRdb re-called the 5' RACE reads, giving one row per CDR3 protein. Of under 70,000 distinct CDR3 sequences listed, about 3.7% are singletons. The CDR3 sequence is 11 residues long. The germline CDR1 and CDR2 sequences are LGHDT and YNNKEL (reference sequence). The receptor's source is a woman aged 55-70 years with multiple sclerosis. The material sequenced was PBMCs. This chain joins TRBV3-1 and TRBJ1-1; weak D call: TRBD1 (6 bases). Here the CDR3 DNA reads TGTGACAGCAGCCAAACAGGGTTGGCTTTCTTT. Residues: CDSSQTGLAFF.